The next 31 T cell receptor beta chains were all read from a single sample in a study of blood T cell repertoires in COVID-19. The protocol was immunoSEQ multiplex PCR, while the TCRdb copy is restricted to in-frame clones and leaves out a portion. The sample has about 200,000 clones, 85% seen once. Sequenced material: PBMCs or T cells enriched from blood (not recorded which). Every receptor here comes from a man between 40 and 49 years old who had recovered from COVID-19.

The rearrangement uses TRBV18 and TRBJ2-2; D call uncertain. V lost 3 bases and J 4 bases, leaving 12 bases between the germline ends. CDR1 is KGHSH, CDR2 LQKENI, per germline. This CDR3 contains 15 residues. CDR3 protein: CASSPSVLGTGELFF. Here the CDR3 DNA reads TGTGCCAGCTCACCCTCCGTCCTCGGCACCGGGGAGCTGTTTTTT.

This clone has a single count. The chain uses TRBV19 and TRBJ2-1; no reliable D call. V was cut by 6 bases and J by 0 bases, with 6 bases left in between. The CDR3 extends over 13 amino acids. Germline CDR1 reads LNHDA; CDR2 reads SQIVND (reference sequence). The chain's CDR3 is CASRADSYNEQFF. CDR3 in DNA: TGTGCCAGTAGGGCGGACTCCTACAATGAGCAGTTCTTC.

CDR3 DNA sequence: TGTGCCAGCAGCGCGACAGGCTTGGGGTCCTACGAGCAGTACTTC. Amino acids: CASSATGLGSYEQYF. The chain uses TRBV7-3 and TRBJ2-7; the D gene is possibly TRBD1 (6 bases). The germline gives CDR1 SGHTA, CDR2 FQGTGA. This CDR3 is 15 amino acids long. V was shortened by 5 bases and J by 1 base, with 15 bases between the two germline ends.

V and J are TRBV14 and TRBJ2-5; 10 bases are a match to TRBD2. Germline V CDR1 and CDR2: SGHDN, FVKESK. V dropped 0 bases and J dropped 5; count of bases not matched to a gene: 15. The CDR3 is made up of 19 amino acids. The CDR3 here is CASSQDEWSGRAFGETQYF. In nucleotides, the CDR3 is TGTGCCAGCAGCCAAGATGAATGGAGCGGGAGGGCCTTCGGGGAGACCCAGTACTTC.

The chain couples TRBV3-1 (or the pseudogene TRBV3-2) to TRBJ1-1; 11 bases align to TRBD1. V trimming: 7 bases; J trimming: 1 base; junction bases outside the gene matches: 5. In germline, CDR1 is LGHDT, CDR2 YNNKEL (reference sequence). The CDR3 is 15 residues long. DNA for the CDR3: TGTGCCAGCACCGGGACAGGGGGAGGGAACACTGAAGCTTTCTTT. Its translation is CASTGTGGGNTEAFF.

This clone was detected only once. This chain connects TRBV4-1 to TRBJ1-1; 8 nucleotides agree with TRBD1. This CDR3 has 15 residues. The germline V gene encodes CDR1 MGHRA and CDR2 YSYEKL. The J segment lost 6 bases and the V segment lost 4 bases, leaving 10 bases of the junction unmatched. The CDR3 DNA sequence: TGCGCCAGCAGCCCCAGCCAGGGGGCTAGGGCTGAAGCTTTCTTT. Amino acid sequence: CASSPSQGARAEAFF.

This chain uses TRBV2 with TRBJ2-1, with 7 positions matching TRBD1. The CDR3 loop spans 14 amino acids. Looked up from germline, CDR1 is SNHLY and CDR2 is FYNNEI. J lost 7 bases, V lost 1 base, and 4 bases had no gene match. As DNA, the CDR3 is TGTGCCAGCAGTGAAGGACAGGGTGTGAATGAGCAGTTCTTC. This encodes CASSEGQGVNEQFF.

This clone was picked up a small number of times. This chain connects TRBV7-2 to TRBJ1-5; no firm D call. V was cut by 1 base and J by 2 bases, with 12 bases left in between. Germline assignment: CDR1 SGHTA and CDR2 FQGNSA. The CDR3 covers 16 residues. The CDR3: CASSLVGGSGNQPQHF. CDR3 coding DNA: TGTGCCAGCAGCTTAGTTGGCGGGAGTGGCAATCAGCCCCAGCATTTT. Supplemented by reference TRBV7-2 and TRBJ1-5, the full variable domain reads GAGVSQSPSNKVTEKGKDVELRCDPISGHTALYWYRQSLGQGLEFLIYFQGNSAPDKSGLPSDRFSAERTGGSVSTLTIQRTQQEDSAVYLCASSLVGGSGNQPQHFGDGTRLSIL.

This clone appeared a single time. This chain links TRBV28 with TRBJ2-1, with D possibly TRBD2 on 5 matching bases. V was pared by 2 bases and J by 6 bases, with 14 bases between. This CDR3 comprises 15 residues. Germline values: CDR1 MDHEN, CDR2 SYDVKM. In DNA, the CDR3 is TGTGCCAGCAGTTTACCACTAGTTTCCGGCAATGAGCAGTTCTTC. Its protein product is CASSLPLVSGNEQFF.

CDR3 nucleotides: TGCGCCAGCAGCCTGGTAGCGGGAAGGAGCTCCTACGAGCAGTACTTC. Translating gives CASSLVAGRSSYEQYF. The chain couples TRBV4-3 to TRBJ2-7; 8 bases align to TRBD2. The CDR3 sequence is 16 residues long. V shed 4 bases and J 0 bases; nucleotides not matched to a gene: 8. CDR1 is LGHNA, CDR2 YSLEER, per germline.

The chain uses TRBV30 and TRBJ2-7; 9 positions match TRBD1. Germline V gene sequence: CDR1 GTSNPN, CDR2 SVGIG (reference sequence). V lost 7 bases and J lost 5; bases outside the gene matches: 6. The CDR3 is made up of 12 amino acids. Here the CDR3 DNA reads TGTGCCTACCTGGACAGGGGCAACGAGCAGTACTTC. Its protein product is CAYLDRGNEQYF.

The count of this clone is one. The genes are TRBV5-1 and TRBJ2-1, with TRBD2 matching over 11 bases. The CDR3 runs to 16 residues. Trimming at V came to 4 bases and at J to 7 bases, leaving 10 bases not matched to a gene. The germline V gene has CDR1 SGHRS and CDR2 YFSETQ. The CDR3 sequence: CASSGTGTSGLNEQFF. CDR3 bases: TGCGCCAGCAGCGGAACCGGGACTAGCGGCTTAAATGAGCAGTTCTTC.

V gene TRBV28 combines with J gene TRBJ2-7, with TRBD1 as a possible D gene (6 bases). CDR1 MDHEN and CDR2 SYDVKM come from the germline V gene. V was pared by 6 bases and J by 1 base, with 10 bases between. The CDR3 covers 13 residues. DNA of the CDR3: TGTGCCAGCAGACTACAGGGTTCCTACGAGCAGTACTTC. This codes for CASRLQGSYEQYF.

This chain joins TRBV5-5 and TRBJ2-7, with a weak D call TRBD2 (5 bases). CDR1 is SGHKS, CDR2 YYEKEE, per germline (reference sequence). V gave up 2 bases and J gave up 6 bases, with 12 bases separating them. This CDR3 spans 13 amino acids. Here the CDR3 DNA reads TGTGCCAGCAGCTTAGTCCGAGGGCGCGAGCAGTACTTC. Protein: CASSLVRGREQYF.

In its sample, this clone was seen once. This sequence joins TRBV6-2 or TRBV6-3 and TRBJ2-1; 8 bases agree with TRBD1. The CDR3 extends over 13 amino acids. Germline V gene data show CDR1 as MNHEY and CDR2 as SVGEGT. V shed 5 bases, J shed 6 bases, and the junction held 3 bases outside the gene matches. The CDR3 is CASSAGQGNEQFF. In DNA form, the CDR3 reads TGTGCCAGCAGTGCCGGACAGGGCAATGAGCAGTTCTTC.

The rearrangement uses TRBV10-1 and TRBJ2-7; weak D call: TRBD1 (6 bases). Trimming removed 0 bases at V and 2 bases at J, with 11 bases between. Germline assignment: CDR1 WNHNN and CDR2 SYGVQD (reference sequence). The CDR3 length is 15 residues. The CDR3 nucleotides are TGCGCCAGCAGTGAGTCGAACAGGGCCCCCTACGAGCAGTACTTC. It yields the protein CASSESNRAPYEQYF.

The J gene is TRBJ1-1, the V gene TRBV11-3, with D tentatively TRBD1 (5 bases). Germline loops: CDR1 SGHNT, CDR2 YENEEA. V dropped 5 bases and J dropped 1 base, with 14 bases sitting between them. The CDR3 is made up of 15 amino acids. CDR3 DNA sequence: TGTGCCAGCAGCACCATGACAGCCCGGAACACTGAAGCTTTCTTT. It is translated as CASSTMTARNTEAFF.

The rearrangement joins TRBV9 to TRBJ2-1; 9 nucleotides match TRBD2. Germline lookup yields CDR1 SGDLS and CDR2 YYNGEE. V was clipped by 4 bases and J by 4 bases; unmatched bases: 9. CDR3 length equals 16 residues. This CDR3 reads CASSPSLAGFYNEQFF. The CDR3 DNA follows: TGTGCCAGCAGCCCCTCACTAGCGGGTTTTTACAATGAGCAGTTCTTC.

The rearrangement links TRBV21-1 to TRBJ2-7; the D call of TRBD1 is as the table states it, not checked on the DNA. TRBV21-1 is a known pseudogene. The CDR3 has 15 amino acids. The CDR3 sequence is CASSRYGTGVYEQYF. The DNA for the CDR3 is TGTGCCAGCAGCAGATACGGGACAGGGGTCTACGAGCAGTACTTC.

J is TRBJ1-1 and V is TRBV11-3, with D possibly matching TRBD1 (5 bases). CDR1 and CDR2 (germline): SGHNT, YENEEA. The germline V and J ends were trimmed by 2 bases and 6 bases, with 10 bases remaining between them. CDR3 length: 13 amino acids. The CDR3 region has the DNA TGTGCCAGCAGCTTAACTCAGGGCCCTGAAGCTTTCTTT. It is translated as CASSLTQGPEAFF. Based on the CDR3 plus reference TRBV11-3 and TRBJ1-1, the full variable domain is EAGVVQSPRYKIIEKKQPVAFWCNPISGHNTLYWYLQNLGQGPELLIRYENEEAVDDSQLPKDRFSAERLKGVDSTLKIQPAELGDSAVYLCASSLTQGPEAFFGQGTRLTVV.

CDR3 protein: CASSYGTGVYGYTF. The CDR3 DNA reads TGTGCCAGCAGTTACGGGACAGGAGTCTATGGCTACACCTTC. V is TRBV6-5 and J is TRBJ1-2, with TRBD1 matching 8 bases. The J segment lost 4 bases and the V segment lost 2 bases, leaving 3 bases of the junction unmatched. This CDR3 has 14 amino acids. The germline CDR1 and CDR2 sequences are MNHEY and SVGAGI.

V and J are TRBV28 and TRBJ2-1, with 11 positions matching TRBD2. Germline V lookup: CDR1 MDHEN, CDR2 SYDVKM. This CDR3 is built from 17 residues. V lost 4 bases, J lost 4 bases, and 9 bases stayed unmatched. The CDR3 here is CASSYRPGTSGYNEQFF. In DNA form, the CDR3 reads TGTGCCAGCAGTTACCGTCCCGGGACTAGCGGATACAATGAGCAGTTCTTC.

This clone occurred a few times. The chain links TRBV27 to TRBJ2-1, with 8 bases lining up with TRBD2. Trimming cost V 6 bases and J 6 bases; bases outside gene matches: 7. Germline CDR1 is MNHEY and CDR2 is SMNVEV (reference sequence). The CDR3 spans 14 residues. CDR3 sequence: CASRRGGGFNEQFF. The DNA for the CDR3 is TGTGCCAGCAGGCGGGGCGGGGGGTTCAATGAGCAGTTCTTC.

The gene calls are TRBV24-1 and TRBJ2-6; TRBD1 matches at 7 bases. The CDR3 is 18 residues long. Trimming took 7 bases from V and 0 from J; bases not matched to a gene: 11. In germline, CDR1 is KGHDR, CDR2 SFDVKD. In DNA form, the CDR3 reads TGTGCCACCAGCTTAGTGGGACAGCCGTACTCTGGGGCCAACGTCCTGACTTTC. It codes for CATSLVGQPYSGANVLTF.

This clone was counted a single time. V gene TRBV28 combines with J gene TRBJ1-2; TRBD1 matches at 7 bases. The V segment lost 5 bases and the J segment 3 bases; nucleotides outside the gene matches: 9. The CDR3 length is 15 residues. Per germline, CDR1 MDHEN and CDR2 SYDVKM. CDR3 residues: CASSKGTAGDYGYTF. The CDR3 nucleotides read TGTGCCAGCAGTAAAGGGACAGCTGGTGACTATGGCTACACCTTC.

The chain employs TRBV4-3 and TRBJ2-2, with no clear D. The germline V gene has CDR1 LGHNA and CDR2 YSLEER. Trimming shortened V by 4 bases and J by 8 bases, and 17 bases separated the two germline ends. This CDR3 has 15 amino acids. The chain's CDR3 is CASSPRSDSPGELFF. The CDR3 region has the DNA TGCGCCAGCAGCCCCCGCTCGGATAGCCCAGGGGAGCTGTTTTTT.

J is TRBJ2-1 and V is TRBV4-2; 7 bases map to TRBD1. The V gene end was trimmed by 4 bases and the J gene end by 0 bases; junction bases not matched to a gene: 6. The CDR3 extends over 16 amino acids. Germline lookup yields CDR1 LGHNA and CDR2 YNFKEQ. The CDR3, as DNA: TGTGCCAGCAGCCCGCTGGGACAGAGCTCCTACAATGAGCAGTTCTTC. It is translated as CASSPLGQSSYNEQFF.

This clone was detected only a few times. The chain links TRBV2 to TRBJ1-2; D is undetermined. This CDR3 has 14 residues. With 2 bases removed from V and 1 base from J, the gap between germline ends came to 8 bases. Germline V gene lookup returns CDR1 SNHLY and CDR2 FYNNEI. CDR3 loop: CASSERKRNYGYTF. For the CDR3, the DNA is TGTGCCAGCAGTGAAAGGAAGCGTAACTATGGCTACACCTTC.

Here the CDR3 reads CASSVGSTNTGELFF. In DNA, the CDR3 is TGTGCCAGCAGCGTAGGTTCAACGAACACCGGGGAGCTGTTTTTT. V and J are TRBV9 and TRBJ2-2; D gene unclear. V was trimmed by 0 bases and J by 0 bases, leaving 6 bases between them. Germline CDR1 is SGDLS and CDR2 is YYNGEE. The CDR3 consists of 15 residues.

The genes are TRBV4-2 and TRBJ1-3; D is undetermined. CDR1 and CDR2 from the germline V gene are LGHNA and YNFKEQ. V dropped 1 base and J dropped 8 bases, with 12 bases sitting between them. CDR3 length: 14 amino acids. CDR3 protein: CASSQAFEADTIYF. The CDR3 DNA is TGTGCCAGCAGCCAAGCGTTTGAGGCGGACACCATATATTTT.

V and J are TRBV9 and TRBJ2-1, with a tentative D call TRBD1 (5 bases). Trimming stripped 0 bases from V and 7 bases from J, with 14 bases between. CDR1 is SGDLS and CDR2 is YYNGEE in the germline V gene. The CDR3 totals 15 residues. In DNA, the CDR3 is TGTGCCAGCAGCGTAGATCAGGGTTATGGTAATGAGCAGTTCTTC. Its translation: CASSVDQGYGNEQFF.